This TCR beta chain came from a study of glioma-infiltrating T cells after dendritic cell vaccination. Study as a whole: Dendritic cell vaccination trial patients had either newly diagnosed or recurrent glioblastoma.

Data came from immunoSEQ multiplex PCR; TCRdb stores just in-frame clones and leaves some out. In the table there are roughly 80,000 clones, more than 75% of which are singletons. On this clone itself: Its antigen is still unknown.

Study findings and constraints: No direct clonality-survival link was found; a diverse polyclonal response may matter.

The time point here: after dendritic cell vaccination, including at tumor progression/relapse. Fresh-frozen tumor tissue and more than two years of survival data were available for all. Trimming took 6 bases from V and 4 from J, leaving 12 bases between them. This CDR3 has 13 amino acids. CDR1 MNHNS and CDR2 SASEGT come from the germline V gene. V and J are TRBV6-1 and TRBJ1-2; tentatively, D is TRBD1 (6 bases). The TCR sequence derives from a human donor with glioblastoma. Sequences were derived from blood, sampled after dendritic cell vaccination. Written as DNA, the CDR3 is TGTGCCAGCAGGACCACAGGGAGCTATGGCTACACCTTC. This encodes CASRTTGSYGYTF.